This T cell receptor (beta chain) was recorded in a study of regulatory T cells in long-lasting Graves disease. Building of the TCR beta libraries involved iRepertoire HTBI primers and Arm-PCR of CDR3 regions. TCRdb re-derived calls from the multiplex PCR reads in MiXCR, one entry per CDR3 protein. The data show roughly 350,000 distinct CDR3 sequences, over 15% seen once. This sample's time point: newly diagnosed GD, antithyroid drugs for less than 3 months. Construction of the TCR library relied on RNA isolated from PBMCs. The same specimen was also included in a second study, on T cells in Graves' hyperthyroidism and ophthalmopathy. Turning to that study: The model forecast ophthalmopathy, anticipating it by a median around 6.9 months before onset.

The sequencing here drew on peripheral blood mononuclear cells (PBMCs), taken at new diagnosis, from a patient treated with antithyroid drugs. This receptor was taken from a man aged 35 to 55 with Graves disease.

The CDR3 DNA reads TGTGCCAGCCGGCGGGAGCGCACAGATACGCAGTATTTT. It is translated as CASRRERTDTQYF. The J gene is TRBJ2-3, the V gene TRBV2; 7 nucleotides align to TRBD2. This CDR3 is built from 13 residues. Germline CDR1 SNHLY, CDR2 FYNNEI. With V trimmed by 8 bases and J by 1 base, 3 bases remained unmatched.